The following is a TCR beta chain sequence with its context. V was trimmed by 0 bases and J by 1 base, leaving 7 bases between them. The CDR3 has 15 amino acids. Here immunoSEQ multiplex PCR was the method, and the copy in TCRdb shows in-frame clones only, minus some. The table records more than 30,000 clones, approximately 82% of them present only once. This entry comes from a study of STAT5B mutations in CD4+ large granular lymphocyte leukemia. The sequencing input was CD4+ T cells from blood buffy coats. The sequence came from a human donor in good health. V gene TRBV5-3 combines with J gene TRBJ2-2, with no clear D. TRBV5-3 is noted as an ORF with a role that remains uncertain. Here the CDR3 reads CARSLGQKNTGELFF. Written as DNA, the CDR3 is TGTGCCAGAAGCTTGGGGCAGAAGAACACCGGGGAGCTGTTTTTT.